This T cell receptor beta chain was obtained from a study of T cell responses to AZD1222 COVID-19 vaccine. With regard to this clone: Its antigen is unidentified.

Sequenced by immunoSEQ multiplex PCR; TCRdb stores in-frame clones only, minus some. The sample comprises about 62,000 clones, approximately 90% of which are singletons, and roughly 5% rests with the top ten. The CDR3 has 13 amino acids. V gave up 9 bases and J gave up 3 bases, with 14 bases separating them. In germline, CDR1 is LNHDA, CDR2 SQIVND (reference sequence). Study-level results: After two AZD1222 doses, spike-specific TCR breadth and depth rose versus day 0. At study baseline, merely six AZD1222 recipients were seropositive.

The TCR sequence derives from an adult in good health. Source: peripheral blood, taken on day 0 of AZD1222 vaccination. This chain joins TRBV19 and TRBJ1-2; tentatively, D is TRBD1 (6 bases). The CDR3 here is CASHRALYYGYTF. The CDR3 DNA is TGTGCCAGCCACAGGGCTCTTTACTATGGCTACACCTTC.